What follows are 17 T cell receptor beta chains derived from one specimen sequenced in a study of blood T cell repertoires in COVID-19. The repertoire was sequenced with immunoSEQ multiplex PCR; TCRdb's copy has only in-frame clones and lacks some. The table has around 300,000 clones, around four fifths seen once; the top ten hold about 4%. Sequenced material: peripheral blood. The source is a woman in her forties or fifties with active or convalescent COVID-19.

J is TRBJ2-1 and V is TRBV19, with TRBD2 matching over 11 bases. This CDR3 is 16 amino acids long. Germline V gives CDR1 LNHDA, CDR2 SQIVND (reference sequence). The J segment lost 6 bases and the V segment lost 3 bases, leaving 7 bases of the junction unmatched. The CDR3 here is CASSILETSGINEQFF. CDR3 nucleotide sequence: TGTGCCAGTAGTATTTTGGAGACTAGCGGGATCAATGAGCAGTTCTTC.

This clone was detected only a few times. V is TRBV11-2 and J is TRBJ1-2, with 9 bases lining up with TRBD1. V was pared by 4 bases and J by 7 bases, with 4 bases of the junction left unmatched. Germline V gene sequence: CDR1 SGHAT, CDR2 FQNNGV. There are 13 residues in the CDR3. This CDR3 is CASSYRGLGGYTF. CDR3 bases: TGTGCCAGCAGCTACAGGGGGCTGGGTGGCTACACCTTC.

The V and J genes are TRBV5-1 and TRBJ2-1, with 10 bases lining up with TRBD2. Germline trimming cut 3 bases from V and 0 bases from J; bases unmatched to any gene: 6. Per the germline V gene, CDR1 is SGHRS and CDR2 is YFSETQ. This CDR3 has 17 amino acids. The CDR3, as DNA: TGCGCCAGCAGCTCGGGACTAGCGCCACGCTCCTACAATGAGCAGTTCTTC. This encodes CASSSGLAPRSYNEQFF. Based on the CDR3 plus reference TRBV5-1 and TRBJ2-1, the full variable domain is KAGVTQTPRYLIKTRGQQVTLSCSPISGHRSVSWYQQTPGQGLQFLFEYFSETQRNKGNFPGRFSGRQFSNSRSEMNVSTLELGDSALYLCASSSGLAPRSYNEQFFGPGTRLTVL.

In regard to this clone: Other DNA sequences in this sample translate to the same CDR3. The gene calls are TRBV18 and TRBJ2-5; no reliable D call. Germline assignment: CDR1 KGHSH and CDR2 LQKENI. Between the trimmed V and J ends, which lost 3 bases and 2 bases, there was a span of 4 bases. The CDR3 is 12 amino acids. CDR3 sequence (DNA): TGTGCCAGCTCACCGCTACAAGAGACCCAGTACTTC. Translation: CASSPLQETQYF.

V gene TRBV7-9 combines with J gene TRBJ2-2; no clear D gene. The germline gives CDR1 SEHNR, CDR2 FQNEAQ (reference sequence). This CDR3 is 14 amino acids long. Trimming stripped 0 bases from V and 5 bases from J, with 7 bases between. The DNA of the CDR3 is TGTGCCAGCAGCTTAGCGAGGTTTACCGGGGAGCTGTTTTTT. Translated: CASSLARFTGELFF.

The DNA for the CDR3 is TGTGCCAGCAGCGATGACACCGGGATAAAAGCTTTCTTT. Translating gives CASSDDTGIKAFF. The chain is built from TRBV3-1 (or the pseudogene TRBV3-2) and TRBJ1-1; no clear D. Germline V CDR1 and CDR2: LGHDT, YNNKEL (reference sequence). Between the trimmed V and J ends, which lost 5 bases and 9 bases, there was a span of 16 bases. This CDR3 contains 13 residues.

The chain links TRBV4-1 to TRBJ2-2; perhaps TRBD1 as D (5 bases). With 3 bases removed from V and 7 bases from J, the gap between germline ends came to 21 bases. The CDR3 sequence is 17 residues long. The germline V gene encodes CDR1 MGHRA and CDR2 YSYEKL. The CDR3: CASSQGLTGAAVGELFF. The CDR3 DNA follows: TGCGCCAGCAGCCAGGGGCTTACGGGCGCCGCCGTCGGGGAGCTGTTTTTT.

For the CDR3, the DNA is TGTGCCATCAGTCGACTAGCGGTATACAATGAGCAGTTCTTC. Amino acid sequence: CAISRLAVYNEQFF. This chain links TRBV10-3 with TRBJ2-1; 9 nucleotides agree with TRBD2. V gave up 5 bases and J gave up 4 bases; unmatched junction bases: 3. Germline V lookup: CDR1 ENHRY, CDR2 SYGVKD. CDR3 size: 14 residues.

The rearrangement joins TRBV28 to TRBJ2-7, with 13 bases that match TRBD2. The CDR3 has 13 amino acids. V shed 9 bases, J shed 5 bases, and the junction held 4 bases outside the gene matches. Per the germline V gene, CDR1 is MDHEN and CDR2 is SYDVKM. The CDR3, as DNA: TGTGCCAGTACCGGACTAGCGGGAGACGAGCAGTACTTC. It yields the protein CASTGLAGDEQYF.

A note on this clone: This may be a read error, as it is one base from a much larger clone. Other DNA sequences from this sample encode an identical CDR3 as well. The chain couples TRBV12-3 or TRBV12-4 to TRBJ1-1; possible D gene TRBD1, 5 bases. The CDR3 sequence is 13 residues long. The V end was cut by 6 bases, the J end by 1 base, with 9 bases between. CDR3 residues: CASSRDRNTEAFF. The CDR3 DNA follows: TGTGCCAGCAGCCGCGACAGGAACACTGAAGCTTTCTTT.

The chain combines TRBV10-3 with TRBJ2-2; a possible D gene is TRBD1 (5 bases). The CDR3 totals 16 residues. V lost 2 bases to trimming and J lost 1 base, with 11 bases between them. Germline V lookup: CDR1 ENHRY, CDR2 SYGVKD. Here the CDR3 reads CAISERGWGNTGELFF. CDR3 nucleotide sequence: TGTGCCATCAGTGAGAGGGGCTGGGGGAACACCGGGGAGCTGTTTTTT.

V and J are TRBV28 and TRBJ2-5; 10 bases fit TRBD1. CDR3 length equals 16 residues. Germline V lookup: CDR1 MDHEN, CDR2 SYDVKM. V lost 5 bases to trimming and J lost 1 base; unmatched junction nucleotides: 7. The CDR3 loop is CASSSTGQGIQETQYF. CDR3 sequence (DNA): TGTGCCAGCAGTAGCACGGGACAGGGGATCCAAGAGACCCAGTACTTC.

The chain couples TRBV2 to TRBJ1-5; D not certain. The CDR3 loop spans 15 amino acids. Germline CDR1 is SNHLY and CDR2 is FYNNEI. The V end was cut by 7 bases, the J end by 4 bases, with 17 bases between. CDR3 nucleotide sequence: TGTGCCAGCACCCCGATGGCAGGCACTAATCAGCCCCAGCATTTT. Translation: CASTPMAGTNQPQHF.

The chain couples TRBV27 to TRBJ1-3; 7 nucleotides match TRBD1. Germline V gene lookup returns CDR1 MNHEY and CDR2 SMNVEV (reference sequence). Unmatched junction bases numbered 12, after V lost 3 bases and J lost 4 bases. The CDR3 is 17 residues long. The CDR3, as DNA: TGTGCCAGCAGTTTCCGGTACAGGGACAGTAACGGAAACACCATATATTTT. It encodes CASSFRYRDSNGNTIYF.

The chain combines TRBV28 with TRBJ1-1, with 10 nucleotides matching TRBD1. The trim removed 5 bases at V and 3 bases at J, leaving 6 bases unmatched. There are 15 residues in the CDR3. Germline V CDR1 and CDR2: MDHEN, SYDVKM. The CDR3 protein is CASSKTGQGDTEAFF. CDR3 nucleotide sequence: TGTGCCAGCAGTAAAACCGGACAGGGGGACACTGAAGCTTTCTTT.

In this sample, this clone turned up once. This chain joins TRBV19 and TRBJ2-1; 10 positions match TRBD2. The length of the CDR3 is 18 residues. V shed 4 bases and J 4 bases; nucleotides not matched to a gene: 13. Germline CDR1 reads LNHDA; CDR2 reads SQIVND (reference sequence). The CDR3 region is CASSNPRSLAGIYNEQFF. The CDR3, as DNA: TGTGCCAGTAGTAACCCCCGGTCACTAGCGGGGATTTACAATGAGCAGTTCTTC.

This clone occurred once. The chain employs TRBV6-5 and TRBJ1-2; the D is unclear. The CDR3 runs to 14 residues. Trimming left V 7 bases short and J 1 base short, with 13 bases between. Looked up from germline, CDR1 is MNHEY and CDR2 is SVGAGI. The CDR3 spells CASNPSGVNYGYTF. DNA of the CDR3: TGTGCCAGCAATCCAAGCGGAGTTAACTATGGCTACACCTTC.